These 20 T cell receptor beta chains were sequenced from one sample in a study of T cell changes during pregnancy in multiple sclerosis. Clones were sequenced by immunoSEQ multiplex PCR, and TCRdb holds only the in-frame ones, with some missing. The sample lists approximately 97,000 clones; 91% were seen once. The input for sequencing was peripheral blood, taken after pregnancy. The receptors stem from a female donor in good health, enrolled as a control in a pregnancy study.

The table lists this clone with a count of one. This chain links TRBV18 with TRBJ1-4; tentatively, D is TRBD1 (6 bases). Germline V gene sequence: CDR1 KGHSH, CDR2 LQKENI. The CDR3 consists of 15 residues. Deletions cut 0 bases from V and 10 bases from J, with 15 bases between. The CDR3 bases are TGTGCCAGCTCACCACCCGGGGGGCAGGTCGGAAAACTGTTTTTT. Protein product: CASSPPGGQVGKLFF.

The gene calls are TRBV7-2 and TRBJ1-2, with D perhaps matching TRBD1 (5 bases). With 6 bases removed from V and 8 bases from J, the gap between germline ends came to 16 bases. The CDR3 consists of 13 residues. Looked up from germline, CDR1 is SGHTA and CDR2 is FQGNSA. The CDR3 DNA follows: TGTGCCAGCAGTATTCAGGGATCCGACGGCTACACCTTC. This translates into CASSIQGSDGYTF.

The V gene is TRBV7-9, the J gene TRBJ1-4; the match to TRBD1 covers 8 bases. V lost 5 bases to trimming and J lost 8 bases; unmatched junction nucleotides: 10. The V gene's germline CDR1 is SEHNR and CDR2 FQNEAQ (reference sequence). The CDR3 has 15 residues. The CDR3 DNA is TGTGCCAGCAGCAACCCTACAGGGGGTAGCGAAAAACTGTTTTTT. It translates to CASSNPTGGSEKLFF.

The chain uses TRBV11-2 and TRBJ1-2; D possibly corresponds to TRBD1 (6 bases). This CDR3 spans 14 amino acids. The germline gives CDR1 SGHAT, CDR2 FQNNGV. V was pared by 1 base and J by 8 bases, with 14 bases between. The CDR3 loop reads CASSLAYREGGYTF. DNA of the CDR3: TGTGCCAGCAGCTTAGCCTACAGGGAGGGAGGCTACACCTTC.

The gene calls are TRBV7-6 and TRBJ1-3, with no clear D. The length of the CDR3 is 14 residues. Per germline, CDR1 SGHVS and CDR2 FNYEAQ. Trimming removed 5 bases from V and 4 bases from J, with 12 bases in between. DNA of the CDR3: TGTGCCAGCAGCGAGGAGGCGGCGGGAAACACCATATATTTT. It encodes CASSEEAAGNTIYF. The complete variable domain, with remaining parts taken from reference TRBV7-6 and TRBJ1-3, reads GAGVSQSPRYKVTKRGQDVALRCDPISGHVSLYWYRQALGQGPEFLTYFNYEAQQDKSGLPNDRFSAERPEGSISTLTIQRTEQRDSAMYRCASSEEAAGNTIYFGEGSWLTVV.

The V call is TRBV29-1, the J call TRBJ2-5; TRBD2 matches 11 bases. Germline V gene sequence: CDR1 SQVTM, CDR2 ANQGSEA. The CDR3 totals 14 residues. V gave up 6 bases and J gave up 2 bases; unmatched junction bases: 5. Here the CDR3 DNA reads TGCAGCGTGGGTCTAGCGGGGGGTCAAGAGACCCAGTACTTC. This encodes CSVGLAGGQETQYF.

The CDR3 sequence is CASSLDRVGHRASYEQYF. The DNA of the CDR3 is TGTGCCAGCAGCTTGGACAGGGTCGGGCATCGGGCCTCCTACGAGCAGTACTTC. V and J are TRBV5-6 and TRBJ2-7; D possibly corresponds to TRBD1 (6 bases). Trimming took 0 bases from V and 0 from J, leaving 19 bases between them. Germline V gene data show CDR1 as SGHDT and CDR2 as YYEEEE. This CDR3 region has 18 residues.

The gene calls are TRBV5-6 and TRBJ1-5; the match to TRBD1 covers 9 bases. Germline values: CDR1 SGHDT, CDR2 YYEEEE. The CDR3 spans 18 residues. V lost 1 base and J lost 3; bases outside the gene matches: 11. CDR3 amino acids: CASSLSLRQGGINQPQHF. CDR3 DNA sequence: TGTGCCAGCAGCTTGAGTCTACGACAGGGGGGGATCAATCAGCCCCAGCATTTT. Full variable domain (outside the CDR3, taken from reference TRBV5-6 and TRBJ1-5): DAGVTQSPTHLIKTRGQQVTLRCSPKSGHDTVSWYQQALGQGPQFIFQYYEEEERQRGNFPDRFSGHQFPNYSSELNVNALLLGDSALYLCASSLSLRQGGINQPQHFGDGTRLSIL.

This chain connects TRBV7-2 to TRBJ1-2, with D unclear. Trimming took 5 bases from V and 8 from J, leaving 18 bases between them. Germline V gene data show CDR1 as SGHTA and CDR2 as FQGNSA. CDR3 length equals 14 residues. The CDR3 bases are TGTGCCAGCAGCCCCTCTAATGGACTCTACGGCTACACCTTC. This gives the protein CASSPSNGLYGYTF.

The chain has TRBV9 and TRBJ1-4, with 8 bases matching TRBD1. The ends lost 0 bases at V and 8 bases at J; junction bases unmatched: 12. This CDR3 is built from 17 residues. Germline lookup yields CDR1 SGDLS and CDR2 YYNGEE. The CDR3 region is CASSVDSEQGEEEKLFF. The CDR3 DNA reads as TGTGCCAGCAGCGTAGATTCGGAACAGGGGGAGGAGGAAAAACTGTTTTTT.

This chain uses TRBV14 with TRBJ1-1; 7 bases map to TRBD1. With 3 bases clipped from V and 4 bases from J, the junction kept 11 bases outside the gene matches. This CDR3 is 16 amino acids long. Germline V gene data show CDR1 as SGHDN and CDR2 as FVKESK. CDR3 DNA sequence: TGTGCCAGCAGCCAGCAGCAAGGGGGCCTTGGCACTGAAGCTTTCTTT. This sequence encodes CASSQQQGGLGTEAFF.

This sequence joins TRBV28 and TRBJ2-1, with TRBD1 as a possible D gene (6 bases). The germline CDR1 and CDR2 sequences are MDHEN and SYDVKM. The V end lost 6 bases, the J end lost 4 bases, and 7 bases lay between the germline ends. The CDR3 runs to 12 residues. CDR3: CASSQGYNEQFF. CDR3 nucleotides: TGTGCCAGCAGCCAGGGGTACAATGAGCAGTTCTTC.

V and J are TRBV9 and TRBJ1-5; 7 bases are a match to TRBD1. Germline CDR1 reads SGDLS; CDR2 reads YYNGEE. CDR3 length: 16 residues. Unmatched junction bases numbered 10, after V lost 2 bases and J lost 5 bases. Here the CDR3 reads CASSVSYRGRDQPQHF. CDR3 nucleotides: TGTGCCAGCAGCGTCTCTTACAGGGGTCGAGATCAGCCCCAGCATTTT.

The chain couples TRBV25-1 to TRBJ1-2; D unclear. The CDR3 is 12 amino acids. The V end was cut by 5 bases, the J end by 8 bases, with 12 bases between. Germline CDR1 and CDR2: MGHDK and SYGVNS. The CDR3 here is CASSREREGYTF. The CDR3 DNA reads as TGTGCCAGCAGTAGGGAGAGGGAAGGCTACACCTTC.

Concerning this clone: A much more abundant neighbour one base away suggests this may be a read error. V usage is TRBV7-8 and J usage is TRBJ2-1; D perhaps matches TRBD1 (5 bases). V was cut by 1 base and J by 4 bases, with 8 bases left in between. Germline CDR1 reads SGHVS; CDR2 reads FQNEAQ. This CDR3 spans 14 amino acids. The CDR3 here is CASSLVQGYNEQFF. CDR3 DNA sequence: TGTGCCAGCAGCTTAGTGCAGGGTTACAATGAGCAGTTCTTC.

This clone occurred once. V is TRBV18 and J is TRBJ2-1; perhaps TRBD2 as D (6 bases). The V and J ends lost 6 bases and 13 bases respectively, with 16 bases between them. The germline CDR1 and CDR2 sequences are KGHSH and LQKENI. The CDR3 totals 12 residues. CDR3 nucleotide sequence: TGTGCCAGCTCCCCCCAACTAGCCCGACAGTTCTTC. Translated: CASSPQLARQFF.

This clone was seen just once. The V call is TRBV4-3, the J call TRBJ1-1; D is ambiguous. Germline V lookup: CDR1 LGHNA, CDR2 YSLEER. The CDR3 spans 13 residues. Trimming stripped 4 bases from V and 6 bases from J, with 12 bases between. In DNA form, the CDR3 reads TGCGCCAGCAGCCGTAAGGCGGATGCTGAAGCTTTCTTT. The encoded protein is CASSRKADAEAFF.

The chain is built from TRBV27 and TRBJ2-7; 8 nucleotides match TRBD2. CDR3 length equals 13 residues. Germline-derived CDR1 and CDR2 are MNHEY and SMNVEV (reference sequence). The trim removed 6 bases at V and 2 bases at J, leaving 3 bases unmatched. The CDR3 loop is CASRAGATYEQYF. The DNA for the CDR3 is TGTGCCAGCAGAGCGGGGGCCACCTACGAGCAGTACTTC.

The chain recombines TRBV7-7 with TRBJ2-6; 8 bases align to TRBD2. There are 13 residues in the CDR3. CDR1 is SSHAT and CDR2 is FNYEAQ in the germline V gene (reference sequence). CDR3 protein: CASGASGANVLTF. The CDR3, as DNA: TGTGCTAGCGGGGCGTCTGGGGCCAACGTCCTGACTTTC. The complete variable domain, with remaining parts taken from reference TRBV7-7 and TRBJ2-6, reads GAGVSQSPRYKVTKRGQDVTLRCDPISSHATLYWYQQALGQGPEFLTYFNYEAQPDKSGLPSDRFSAERPEGSISTLTIQRTEQRDSAMYRCASGASGANVLTFGAGSRLTVL.

This rearrangement joins TRBV5-1 to TRBJ1-6, with D perhaps matching TRBD1 (5 bases). V lost 4 bases and J 9 bases, leaving 14 bases between the germline ends. Germline V gene data show CDR1 as SGHRS and CDR2 as YFSETQ. The CDR3 totals 14 residues. CDR3 DNA: TGCGCCAGCAGCCGGGGGGGGGAAGCTTCACCCCTCCACTTT. The encoded protein is CASSRGGEASPLHF.